This entry lists 29 T cell receptor beta chains sequenced from one sample in a study of T-cell memory formation after mild COVID-19. TCRdb processed the 5' RACE reads anew with MiXCR; each CDR3 protein has one entry. This sample yields more than 300,000 distinct CDR3 sequences, of which roughly 13% are seen a single time; about 20% belongs to the top ten. The sequenced material came from PBMCs or a T cell subset sorted from them (not recorded which). The source of these receptors is a man aged 18 to 29 who had mild COVID-19 (a few samples of this study predate the infection). Cell type and time point are not known.

In its sample, this clonotype was seen a few times. The chain's CDR3 is CASSVVGGAGETQYF. CDR3 in DNA: TGTGCCAGCAGCGTAGTCGGGGGGGCCGGAGAGACCCAGTACTTC. The chain uses TRBV9 and TRBJ2-5; TRBD2 matches 8 bases. Trimming took 0 bases from V and 4 from J; bases not matched to a gene: 5. The germline CDR1 and CDR2 sequences are SGDLS and YYNGEE. The CDR3 runs 15 residues.

This clonotype was observed a handful of times. The J gene is TRBJ2-1, the V gene TRBV7-2, with D perhaps assigned TRBD1 or TRBD2 (5 bases each). From germline, CDR1 is SGHTA and CDR2 FQGNSA. Trimming stripped 4 bases from V and 2 bases from J, with 12 bases between. There are 15 residues in the CDR3. This CDR3 is CASSSGRRAYNEQFF. In DNA, the CDR3 is TGTGCCAGCAGCTCGGGACGCCGCGCCTACAATGAGCAGTTCTTC.

This chain joins TRBV27 and TRBJ1-4, with D unresolved. This CDR3 is built from 16 residues. The germline V and J ends were trimmed by 3 bases and 5 bases, with 16 bases remaining between them. Germline CDR1 and CDR2: MNHEY and SMNVEV (reference sequence). The CDR3 nucleotides read TGTGCCAGCAGTTTGTATTACACCGAGGGCAATGAAAAACTGTTTTTT. Encoded protein: CASSLYYTEGNEKLFF.

The chain links TRBV7-3 to TRBJ2-1; 7 bases map to TRBD1. Germline CDR1 reads SGHTA; CDR2 reads FQGTGA. The CDR3 extends over 12 amino acids. J lost 7 bases, V lost 4 bases, and 1 base had no gene match. The CDR3 nucleotides read TGTGCCAGCAGCTCGGGACAGAATGAGCAGTTCTTC. Translating gives CASSSGQNEQFF.

In this sample, this clonotype turned up many times. CDR3 sequence: CASSIDLGLSGGSTGELFF. Here the CDR3 DNA reads TGTGCCAGCAGCATAGATCTCGGCCTTAGCGGGGGTTCCACCGGGGAGCTGTTTTTT. The chain joins TRBV9 to TRBJ2-2; TRBD2 matches at 9 bases. CDR1 SGDLS and CDR2 YYNGEE come from the germline V gene. The CDR3 extends over 19 amino acids. V gave up 4 bases and J gave up 4 bases; unmatched junction bases: 17.

CDR3 amino acids: CASSVRDRDAGEQFF. CDR3 nucleotide sequence: TGCGCCAGCAGCGTCCGGGACAGGGATGCTGGTGAGCAGTTCTTC. This chain joins TRBV4-3 and TRBJ2-1; 9 nucleotides agree with TRBD1. The CDR3 runs to 15 residues. Trimming took 5 bases from V and 9 from J; bases not matched to a gene: 11. CDR1 is LGHNA and CDR2 is YSLEER in the germline V gene.

The J gene is TRBJ2-1, the V gene TRBV11-2, with 15 bases lining up with TRBD2. V was clipped by 6 bases and J by 4 bases; unmatched bases: 4. CDR1 and CDR2 from the germline V gene are SGHAT and FQNNGV. This CDR3 contains 16 residues. CDR3 amino acids: CASSFGLAGGYNEQFF. CDR3 in DNA: TGTGCCAGCAGTTTTGGACTAGCGGGGGGGTACAATGAGCAGTTCTTC. Looking up the rest from reference TRBV11-2 and TRBJ2-1 gives the full variable domain: EAGVAQSPRYKIIEKRQSVAFWCNPISGHATLYWYQQILGQGPKLLIQFQNNGVVDDSQLPKDRFSAERLKGVDSTLKIQPAKLEDSAVYLCASSFGLAGGYNEQFFGPGTRLTVL.

This clonotype has more than one count but fewer than ten. This rearrangement joins TRBV20-1 to TRBJ2-5; 7 bases fit TRBD2. Germline V gene lookup returns CDR1 DFQATT and CDR2 SNEGSKA (reference sequence). There are 15 residues in the CDR3. The J segment lost 2 bases and the V segment lost 3 bases, leaving 9 bases of the junction unmatched. CDR3 residues: CSASFGGSGQETQYF. The CDR3, as DNA: TGCAGTGCTAGCTTCGGGGGGAGCGGGCAAGAGACCCAGTACTTC.

This clonotype has only a few counts. The V gene is TRBV3-1, the J gene TRBJ1-1; 7 bases are a match to TRBD1. Germline assignment: CDR1 LGHDT and CDR2 YNNKEL (reference sequence). The CDR3 has 14 residues. Germline trimming cut 2 bases from V and 4 bases from J; bases unmatched to any gene: 4. The CDR3 loop reads CASSQLDRATEAFF. For the CDR3, the DNA is TGTGCCAGCAGCCAACTCGACAGGGCCACTGAAGCTTTCTTT. Full variable domain (remainder filled in from reference TRBV3-1 and TRBJ1-1): DTAVSQTPKYLVTQMGNDKSIKCEQNLGHDTMYWYKQDSKKFLKIMFSYNNKELIINETVPNRFSPKSPDKAHLNLHINSLELGDSAVYFCASSQLDRATEAFFGQGTRLTVV.

This clonotype showed up just a few times. The chain has TRBV6-5 and TRBJ2-3; a weak D match, TRBD2 (6 bases). The V end lost 4 bases, the J end lost 0 bases, and 14 bases lay between the germline ends. The germline V gene encodes CDR1 MNHEY and CDR2 SVGAGI. The CDR3 has 16 amino acids. The CDR3 here is CASSLLTGTSTDTQYF. The CDR3, as DNA: TGTGCCAGCAGTTTACTCACGGGGACTAGCACAGATACGCAGTATTTT.

The chain links TRBV2 to TRBJ1-1; the D is unclear. V was trimmed by 6 bases and J by 10 bases, leaving 15 bases between them. The germline V gene encodes CDR1 SNHLY and CDR2 FYNNEI. The length of the CDR3 is 12 residues. CDR3 bases: TGTGCCAGCAGGGGTGAAGGGAGTTCAGCTTTCTTT. Residues: CASRGEGSSAFF.

This clonotype was observed a few times. The chain is built from TRBV28 and TRBJ2-5; the match to TRBD2 covers 9 bases. The trim removed 8 bases at V and 5 bases at J, leaving 12 bases unmatched. Germline CDR1 and CDR2: MDHEN and SYDVKM. CDR3 size: 15 residues. The CDR3 DNA sequence: TGTGCCAGCGGAATTGGCGGGGGGGCCCCGGAGACCCAGTACTTC. This sequence encodes CASGIGGGAPETQYF.

This clonotype has just a few counts. The chain uses TRBV5-1 and TRBJ1-1; D unclear. V lost 4 bases to trimming and J lost 3 bases, with 10 bases between them. Germline values: CDR1 SGHRS, CDR2 YFSETQ. There are 13 residues in the CDR3. The CDR3 coding sequence is TGCGCCAGCAGCCCCCGGGTCGACACTGAAGCTTTCTTT. It translates to CASSPRVDTEAFF.

The chain employs TRBV7-9 and TRBJ1-2; D uncertain. Per germline, CDR1 SEHNR and CDR2 FQNEAQ (reference sequence). The V gene lost 5 bases and the J gene lost 6 bases, with 13 bases spanning the gap. The CDR3 sequence is 13 residues long. CDR3: CASSAAQPDGYTF. In DNA form, the CDR3 reads TGTGCCAGCAGCGCGGCCCAGCCAGATGGCTACACCTTC.

The rearrangement uses TRBV5-1 and TRBJ2-5; D unresolved. The CDR3 is made up of 15 amino acids. Trimming removed 4 bases at V and 3 bases at J, with 16 bases between. Germline-derived CDR1 and CDR2 are SGHRS and YFSETQ. The CDR3 coding sequence is TGCGCCAGCAGCCCCAGTAGGATCCCCAAAGAGACCCAGTACTTC. As protein: CASSPSRIPKETQYF.

The rearrangement links TRBV20-1 to TRBJ2-1; D may be TRBD1 (6 bases). The V end lost 5 bases, the J end lost 12 bases, and 14 bases lay between the germline ends. Germline V CDR1 and CDR2: DFQATT, SNEGSKA (reference sequence). The CDR3 has 11 amino acids. CDR3 amino acids: CSAGRDTGQFF. In nucleotides, the CDR3 is TGCAGTGCTGGTAGGGACACGGGGCAGTTCTTC.

The table lists this clonotype with a few counts. The gene calls are TRBV5-5 and TRBJ2-1, with 7 bases lining up with TRBD2. J gave up 9 bases and V 0 bases, and 6 bases lay outside the gene matches. This CDR3 region has 14 residues. CDR1 and CDR2 from the germline V gene are SGHKS and YYEKEE (reference sequence). The CDR3 protein is CASSLGEGLTEQFF. The CDR3 DNA reads as TGTGCCAGCAGCTTGGGGGAGGGACTTACTGAGCAGTTCTTC. The full variable domain, its missing parts supplied by reference TRBV5-5 and TRBJ2-1, is DAGVTQSPTHLIKTRGQQVTLRCSPISGHKSVSWYQQVLGQGPQFIFQYYEKEERGRGNFPDRFSARQFPNYSSELNVNALLLGDSALYLCASSLGEGLTEQFFGPGTRLTVL.

V is TRBV18 and J is TRBJ2-3; D gene uncertain. The CDR3 is 12 residues long. With 3 bases removed from V and 5 bases from J, the gap between germline ends came to 6 bases. Germline values: CDR1 KGHSH, CDR2 LQKENI. This CDR3 is CASSPSEDTQYF. CDR3 nucleotide sequence: TGTGCCAGCTCACCCTCTGAAGATACGCAGTATTTT.

The chain has TRBV4-2 and TRBJ2-1; 7 bases are a match to TRBD1. The trim removed 1 base at V and 4 bases at J, leaving 4 bases unmatched. The V gene's germline CDR1 is LGHNA and CDR2 YNFKEQ. The CDR3 is made up of 15 amino acids. The CDR3 region is CASSQGRGPYNEQFF. The CDR3 coding sequence is TGTGCCAGCAGCCAAGGAAGGGGGCCTTACAATGAGCAGTTCTTC.

This clonotype turned up a few times. This chain links TRBV7-8 with TRBJ2-3; D is possibly TRBD1 or TRBD2 (6 bases each). This CDR3 comprises 19 residues. V was cut by 6 bases and J by 0 bases, with 25 bases left in between. Germline V CDR1 and CDR2: SGHVS, FQNEAQ. CDR3 in DNA: TGTGCCAGCAGTACCCCCCGGGGGCCCGGGGCCCTTAGCACAGATACGCAGTATTTT. It encodes CASSTPRGPGALSTDTQYF.

This clonotype was seen a few times. The chain carries TRBV11-2 and TRBJ2-7, with 8 bases that match TRBD2. The CDR3 has 15 amino acids. The junction had 6 bases not matched to a gene; V was cut back by 3 bases and J by 2 bases. Germline CDR1 is SGHAT and CDR2 is FQNNGV. Written as DNA, the CDR3 is TGTGCCAGCAGCTTGGGGCGGGGGGCCACCTACGAGCAGTACTTC. Its translation is CASSLGRGATYEQYF.

The rearrangement joins TRBV20-1 to TRBJ2-6; D remains ambiguous. The V gene lost 4 bases and the J gene lost 5 bases, with 3 bases spanning the gap. CDR1 and CDR2 from the germline V gene are DFQATT and SNEGSKA (reference sequence). This CDR3 region has 11 residues. CDR3 region: CSANWANVLTF. CDR3 DNA: TGCAGTGCTAATTGGGCCAACGTCCTGACTTTC.

This clonotype appeared a few times. The chain joins TRBV28 to TRBJ2-2, with 8 bases aligning to TRBD1. The CDR3 covers 16 residues. Trimming took 4 bases from V and 3 from J; bases not matched to a gene: 7. From germline, CDR1 is MDHEN and CDR2 SYDVKM. CDR3 region: CASSSGTGGYTGELFF. Written as DNA, the CDR3 is TGTGCCAGCAGTTCCGGGACAGGAGGGTACACCGGGGAGCTGTTTTTT. Full variable domain (outside the CDR3, taken from reference TRBV28 and TRBJ2-2): DVKVTQSSRYLVKRTGEKVFLECVQDMDHENMFWYRQDPGLGLRLIYFSYDVKMKEKGDIPEGYSVSREKKERFSLILESASTNQTSMYLCASSSGTGGYTGELFFGEGSRLTVL.

At least ten counts were recorded for this clonotype. CDR3 loop: CASSQRPVSDTQYF. CDR3 DNA: TGTGCCAGCAGCCAACGGCCGGTCTCAGATACGCAGTATTTT. The V and J genes are TRBV7-2 and TRBJ2-3; D unresolved. V was clipped by 5 bases and J by 4 bases, with 13 bases between them. Germline CDR1 is SGHTA and CDR2 is FQGNSA. The CDR3 has 14 residues.

The rearrangement joins TRBV11-2 to TRBJ2-2, with no clear D. CDR3 length equals 15 residues. The V end was cut by 5 bases, the J end by 1 base, with 11 bases between. Germline loops: CDR1 SGHAT, CDR2 FQNNGV. CDR3 in DNA: TGTGCCAGCAGCCCGGCCCCACAGAACACCGGGGAGCTGTTTTTT. As protein: CASSPAPQNTGELFF.

The table lists this clonotype with a few counts. The chain combines TRBV11-2 with TRBJ2-2, with TRBD1 as a possible D gene (5 bases). Germline CDR1 SGHAT, CDR2 FQNNGV. The CDR3 spans 17 residues. V dropped 3 bases and J dropped 2 bases, with 16 bases sitting between them. In DNA, the CDR3 is TGTGCCAGCAGCTTGCGGCAGGGCCCTTATAACACCGGGGAGCTGTTTTTT. The encoded protein is CASSLRQGPYNTGELFF.

The chain uses TRBV30 and TRBJ2-1; 9 nucleotides match TRBD2. V was pared by 0 bases and J by 1 base, with 16 bases of the junction left unmatched. Germline CDR1 is GTSNPN and CDR2 is SVGIG (reference sequence). The CDR3 consists of 20 residues. The CDR3, as DNA: TGTGCCTGGAGTGTACGGCCGTGGCGGGGGGGCCTAAGGTCCTACAATGAGCAGTTCTTC. It specifies CAWSVRPWRGGLRSYNEQFF. The full variable domain, with the rest looked up from reference TRBV30 and TRBJ2-1, is SQTIHQWPATLVQPVGSPLSLECTVEGTSNPNLYWYRQAAGRGLQLLFYSVGIGQISSEVPQNLSASRPQDRQFILSSKKLLLSDSGFYLCAWSVRPWRGGLRSYNEQFFGPGTRLTVL.

This clonotype showed up just a few times. The gene calls are TRBV6-2 or TRBV6-3 and TRBJ2-1; D not resolved. V shed 6 bases and J shed 3 bases, with 9 bases lying between them. CDR1 is MNHEY and CDR2 is SVGEGT in the germline V gene. The CDR3 totals 13 residues. CDR3 sequence reads: CASRGTSYNEQFF. CDR3 DNA: TGTGCCAGCAGGGGAACCAGCTACAATGAGCAGTTCTTC.

This clonotype was counted a few times. The chain uses TRBV11-2 and TRBJ2-1; 11 nucleotides align to TRBD1. The germline V gene has CDR1 SGHAT and CDR2 FQNNGV. The CDR3 length is 13 residues. J was trimmed by 9 bases and V by 4 bases; bases with no gene match: 2. Here the CDR3 reads CASSSGQGVEQFF. For the CDR3, the DNA is TGTGCCAGCAGCTCGGGACAGGGGGTTGAGCAGTTCTTC.